The TCR beta chain under discussion was sequenced for a study of T cells in Graves' hyperthyroidism and ophthalmopathy. The CDR3 spans 16 residues. The germline V and J ends were trimmed by 2 bases and 1 base, with 14 bases remaining between them. Per the germline V gene, CDR1 is SEHNR and CDR2 is FQNEAQ (reference sequence). Comments on this clonotype: The antigen is unknown.

Whole-study results and caveats: The blood repertoire included most of the expanded thyroid clonotypes above 0.001. Ophthalmopathy was identified by the model a median around 5.9 months ahead of onset.

Those with hyperthyroidism were 18 to 65 years old, newly diagnosed, and ill for under 2 months. The study excluded patients with uncontrolled infection, other autoimmune disease, pregnancy or lactation. The investigators amplified TCR beta CDR3 regions from RNA transcripts. The primer set for the first-round RT-PCR of the TCR CDR3 was HTBI. Using its own MiXCR run on the multiplex PCR reads, TCRdb lists one record per CDR3 protein. The sample lists about 360,000 distinct CDR3 sequences, approximately 13% seen once, with 9.2% in the top ten. This sequence originates from a woman aged 18-30 years with Graves' hyperthyroidism. The gene calls are TRBV7-9 and TRBJ2-5; D is ambiguous. What was sequenced was blood. Written as DNA, the CDR3 is TGTGCCAGCAGCTTATCTCCCGTCGGCAGCCAAGAGACCCAGTACTTC. This encodes CASSLSPVGSQETQYF.